This record concerns one T cell receptor (beta chain) sequence. The data were taken from a study of blood T cell repertoires in COVID-19. Sequencing used immunoSEQ multiplex PCR; TCRdb keeps in-frame clones, though not all of them. Of about 220,000 clones listed, approximately 92% are singletons. CDR1 and CDR2 (germline): SEHNR, FQNEAQ (reference sequence). The CDR3 sequence is 12 residues long. Trimming shortened V by 5 bases and J by 8 bases, and 10 bases separated the two germline ends. The origin of this receptor is a woman aged 18-35 years in a cohort exposed to, infected with or recovered from COVID-19 (not recorded which). The material sequenced was PBMCs or T cells enriched from blood (not recorded which). The chain is built from TRBV7-9 and TRBJ2-1; perhaps TRBD1 as D (5 bases). The CDR3 is CASSPQGDEQFF. The DNA for the CDR3 is TGTGCCAGCAGCCCCCAGGGTGATGAGCAGTTCTTC.